This T cell receptor (beta chain) comes out of a study of shared clonotypes between healthy human individuals. Looking at the study overall: Each donor had three CD4 naive, three CD4 memory, two CD8 naive and one CD8 memory plate. Regarding the study as a whole: Owing to a small donor count, the genetic and exposure-history diversity represented was limited.

Evenly divided among several immunoSEQ plates was the genomic DNA of each subset. The data were produced by immunoSEQ multiplex PCR, yet TCRdb's version contains in-frame clones alone and is incomplete. Seen here are millions of clones, approximately 93% observed once, and the top ten hold about 0.39%. This CDR3 has 16 residues. The germline V and J ends were trimmed by 5 bases and 4 bases, with 20 bases remaining between them. The germline gives CDR1 SGHAT, CDR2 FQNNGV. Turning to this clone: Its antigen is undetermined.

This receptor was identified in a man between 18 and 29 years old in good health. Some clones in this sample may be carry-over from other donors' samples. Sequenced input: naive CD4+ T cells from PBMCs. Regarding subset: CD45RA+ positively selected. The chain carries TRBV11-2 and TRBJ2-5; D perhaps matches TRBD1 (6 bases). CDR3 sequence (DNA): TGTGCCAGCAGCCCCATCCCCGGGACAATGGGAGAGACCCAGTACTTC. This encodes CASSPIPGTMGETQYF.